Presented here are 32 T cell receptor beta chains from one specimen sequenced in a study of T cell repertoires in cytomegalovirus infection. TCRdb reprocessed the reads with MiXCR, giving one entry per CDR3 protein. The sample includes more than 650,000 distinct CDR3 sequences, 35% to 40% of them seen just once. Sequencing was performed on PBMCs. These receptor sequences come from a human donor in good health (CMV status not recorded). Some clones in this sample may be carry-over from other donors' samples.

The chain employs TRBV10-3 and TRBJ2-3, with D possibly called TRBD1 or TRBD2 (6 bases each). Trimming cost V 4 bases and J 1 base, with 12 bases left between them. Germline CDR1 reads ENHRY; CDR2 reads SYGVKD. This CDR3 has 15 amino acids. The CDR3 DNA is TGTGCCATCAGTGCGGGGGCTAGCGGCACAGATACGCAGTATTTT. This translates into CAISAGASGTDTQYF.

A few counts support this clonotype. The V call is TRBV5-4, the J call TRBJ1-1; a possible D gene is TRBD1 (6 bases). V was pared by 0 bases and J by 3 bases, with 15 bases between. Germline CDR1 SGHNT, CDR2 YYREEE (reference sequence). This CDR3 spans 16 amino acids. The CDR3 DNA reads as TGTGCCAGCAGCTTGGGCCGGATAGGGGGTGACACTGAAGCTTTCTTT. Translated, it gives CASSLGRIGGDTEAFF.

The chain recombines TRBV6-6 with TRBJ2-7; D remains ambiguous. Germline assignment: CDR1 MNHNY and CDR2 SVGAGI (reference sequence). V was shortened by 0 bases and J by 3 bases, with 6 bases between the two germline ends. This CDR3 has 13 residues. As DNA, the CDR3 is TGTGCCAGCAGTTACTCGTCCATCTACGAGCAGTACTTC. As protein: CASSYSSIYEQYF.

This chain uses TRBV19 with TRBJ1-1, with 7 bases matching TRBD1. The ends lost 8 bases at V and 1 base at J; junction bases unmatched: 7. The CDR3 loop spans 14 amino acids. CDR1 and CDR2 (germline): LNHDA, SQIVND (reference sequence). This chain's CDR3 is CASGPRDRNTEAFF. The CDR3 DNA is TGTGCCAGTGGGCCCAGGGACAGGAACACTGAAGCTTTCTTT.

The chain is built from TRBV7-9 and TRBJ2-6, with D possibly matching TRBD1 (6 bases). The CDR3 covers 16 residues. Between the trimmed V and J ends, which lost 6 bases and 0 bases, there was a span of 12 bases. Germline lookup yields CDR1 SEHNR and CDR2 FQNEAQ (reference sequence). CDR3 coding DNA: TGTGCCAGCAGTCCAGGGGTGATCTCTGGGGCCAACGTCCTGACTTTC. Encoded protein: CASSPGVISGANVLTF.

This clonotype showed up just a few times. The rearrangement joins TRBV7-9 to TRBJ2-7; perhaps D is TRBD1 or TRBD2 (6 bases each). Germline values: CDR1 SEHNR, CDR2 FQNEAQ (reference sequence). The CDR3 totals 14 residues. V dropped 2 bases and J dropped 2 bases, with 10 bases sitting between them. CDR3 DNA sequence: TGTGCCAGCAGCTTATTCGGGGGCCCCTACGAGCAGTACTTC. Residues: CASSLFGGPYEQYF.

There are a few counts of this clonotype. The CDR3 spells CASSEWLGTGNTGELFF. The CDR3 DNA reads TGTGCCAGCAGTGAATGGTTGGGGACAGGGAACACCGGGGAGCTGTTTTTT. This sequence joins TRBV2 and TRBJ2-2, with TRBD1 matching over 8 bases. The V gene end was trimmed by 2 bases and the J gene end by 1 base; junction bases not matched to a gene: 6. CDR1 and CDR2 (germline): SNHLY, FYNNEI. This CDR3 has 17 residues.

The V and J genes are TRBV7-2 and TRBJ2-5; either TRBD1 or TRBD2 may supply D (5 bases each). V was trimmed by 2 bases and J by 1 base, leaving 14 bases between them. CDR1 is SGHTA, CDR2 FQGNSA, per germline. The CDR3 has 16 residues. CDR3 DNA sequence: TGTGCCAGCAGCTTATTTCGAGGGGTTAGCCAAGAGACCCAGTACTTC. Translation: CASSLFRGVSQETQYF.

CDR3 loop: CASTGNGGGFNEQFF. CDR3 nucleotide sequence: TGTGCCAGCACCGGGAATGGGGGTGGGTTCAATGAGCAGTTCTTC. The chain joins TRBV28 to TRBJ2-1, with D possibly called TRBD1 or TRBD2 (5 bases each). The CDR3 is made up of 15 amino acids. Germline assignment: CDR1 MDHEN and CDR2 SYDVKM. Trimming stripped 7 bases from V and 6 bases from J, with 19 bases between.

Concerning this clonotype itself: A junction boundary mismatches the germline segment, possibly from a read error. This chain connects TRBV28 to TRBJ1-5; 7 nucleotides line up with TRBD1. Germline V CDR1 and CDR2: MDHEN, SYDVKM. The CDR3 loop spans 13 amino acids. For the CDR3, the DNA is TGCGTAACAGGGGACTATAGCAATCAGCCCCAGCATTTT. Its translation is CVTGDYSNQPQHF.

This clonotype was recorded a few times. The rearrangement joins TRBV12-3 or TRBV12-4 to TRBJ1-4, with D maybe TRBD1 (5 bases). Trimming removed 8 bases from V and 0 bases from J, with 16 bases in between. CDR3 length: 16 amino acids. The CDR3 bases are TGTGCCAGCGGGGACTACCTCGTTGCAACTAATGAAAAACTGTTTTTT. Translated, it gives CASGDYLVATNEKLFF.

Turning to this clonotype: One base away lies a much larger clone, so this may be a sequencing read error. This is likely a read error, given that the CDR3 carries no conserved phenylalanine or tryptophan at its end. The chain is built from TRBV7-2 and TRBJ2-7; D is unclear. This CDR3 contains 12 residues. Trimming left V 2 bases short and J 7 bases short, with 9 bases between. Per germline, CDR1 SGHTA and CDR2 FQGNSA. For the CDR3, the DNA is TGTGCCAGCAGCTTATCTGTGGGGGAGCAGTACTTA. The encoded protein is CASSLSVGEQYL.

The chain uses TRBV7-6 and TRBJ2-7, with a possible D match to TRBD1 (5 bases). This CDR3 spans 15 amino acids. The V and J ends lost 4 bases and 3 bases respectively, with 16 bases between them. Germline CDR1 reads SGHVS; CDR2 reads FNYEAQ. Here the CDR3 reads CASSSPSDRNYEQYF. DNA of the CDR3: TGTGCCAGCAGCTCTCCCTCTGACAGAAACTACGAGCAGTACTTC.

The CDR3: CASSHGSLAGGRRSYEQYF. DNA of the CDR3: TGTGCCAGCAGTCACGGTTCCTTAGCGGGAGGGCGACGCTCCTACGAGCAGTACTTC. The rearrangement joins TRBV6-5 to TRBJ2-7; TRBD2 agrees at 11 bases. Germline loops: CDR1 MNHEY, CDR2 SVGAGI. The CDR3 is 19 residues long. The junction had 15 bases not matched to a gene; V was cut back by 5 bases and J by 0 bases.

This chain links TRBV12-3 or TRBV12-4 with TRBJ1-5; D is undetermined. The V end lost 5 bases, the J end lost 3 bases, and 11 bases lay between the germline ends. CDR3 length: 14 residues. The CDR3 spells CASSPREFNQPQHF. The CDR3 region has the DNA TGTGCCAGCAGTCCCCGGGAGTTCAATCAGCCCCAGCATTTT.

The V gene is TRBV5-1, the J gene TRBJ2-7; a weak D match, TRBD2 (6 bases). CDR1 and CDR2 (germline): SGHRS, YFSETQ. The CDR3 contains 15 residues. V dropped 4 bases and J dropped 3 bases, with 17 bases sitting between them. This CDR3 reads CASSNPAGTNYEQYF. CDR3 DNA: TGCGCCAGCAGCAATCCAGCGGGCACTAACTACGAGCAGTACTTC.

The chain has TRBV20-1 and TRBJ2-7; 11 nucleotides match TRBD1. CDR3 length: 14 residues. Germline values: CDR1 DFQATT, CDR2 SNEGSKA (reference sequence). The V gene end was trimmed by 6 bases and the J gene end by 3 bases; junction bases not matched to a gene: 7. CDR3 nucleotide sequence: TGCAGTGCCTTGGCCGGGACAGGGGGCTACGAGCAGTACTTC. Translation gives CSALAGTGGYEQYF.

This clonotype has at least ten counts. CDR3 coding DNA: TGTGCCAGCAGCCCGGGCCTGGGCTACGAGCAGTACTTC. Translating it yields CASSPGLGYEQYF. This chain uses TRBV7-2 with TRBJ2-7; D ambiguous. The germline gives CDR1 SGHTA, CDR2 FQGNSA. The V end lost 5 bases, the J end lost 3 bases, and 11 bases lay between the germline ends. This CDR3 has 13 amino acids. Based on the CDR3 plus reference TRBV7-2 and TRBJ2-7, the full variable domain is GAGVSQSPSNKVTEKGKDVELRCDPISGHTALYWYRQSLGQGLEFLIYFQGNSAPDKSGLPSDRFSAERTGGSVSTLTIQRTQQEDSAVYLCASSPGLGYEQYFGPGTRLTVT.

The chain uses TRBV6-2 or TRBV6-3 and TRBJ1-2; D unresolved. The CDR3 loop spans 18 amino acids. Germline V gene sequence: CDR1 MNHEY, CDR2 SVGEGT. The V end was cut by 0 bases, the J end by 2 bases, with 19 bases between. CDR3 in DNA: TGTGCCAGCAGTTACTCGATTGCCGCTTACAGTAACAACTATGGCTACACCTTC. Its protein is CASSYSIAAYSNNYGYTF.

J is TRBJ2-1 and V is TRBV12-3 or TRBV12-4, with D maybe TRBD2 (6 bases). Trimming pared 8 bases from V and 6 bases from J, leaving 20 bases between. This CDR3 is 15 amino acids long. The DNA of the CDR3 is TGTGCCAGCCTTGGGGGGACTGGGTCTCCCAATGAGCAGTTCTTC. It specifies CASLGGTGSPNEQFF.

This clonotype was seen once. The chain combines TRBV6-8 with TRBJ2-6; D possibly corresponds to TRBD1 (6 bases). The CDR3 has 16 amino acids. The germline gives CDR1 MNHGY, CDR2 SAAAGT. V was clipped by 5 bases and J by 0 bases, with 11 bases between them. CDR3 nucleotide sequence: TGTGCCAGCAGTGCAACAGGGAACTCTGGGGCCAACGTCCTGACTTTC. Protein: CASSATGNSGANVLTF.

V is TRBV29-1 and J is TRBJ2-1; TRBD2 agrees at 8 bases. The CDR3 is 16 amino acids. Germline-derived CDR1 and CDR2 are SQVTM and ANQGSEA. V trimming: 0 bases; J trimming: 5 bases; junction bases outside the gene matches: 9. In DNA, the CDR3 is TGCAGCGTTGAAGAGAATAGGCGGGAGGCCCACAATGAGCAGTTCTTC. Translation: CSVEENRREAHNEQFF.

This clonotype was recorded once. The chain links TRBV20-1 to TRBJ1-5, with 8 bases identical to TRBD1. Germline V lookup: CDR1 DFQATT, CDR2 SNEGSKA (reference sequence). The CDR3 length is 15 residues. The junction had 4 bases not matched to a gene; V was cut back by 1 base and J by 2 bases. The CDR3 nucleotides are TGCAGTGCTAGAGCCCCAGGGGGCGGCAATCAGCCCCAGCATTTT. This translates into CSARAPGGGNQPQHF.

This rearrangement joins TRBV12-3 or TRBV12-4 to TRBJ1-5; D is undetermined. The CDR3 has 11 residues. The V and J ends lost 3 bases and 9 bases respectively, with 6 bases between them. The CDR3 is CASSLGWPQHF. The CDR3 DNA reads as TGTGCCAGCAGTTTGGGGTGGCCCCAGCATTTT.

In this sample, this clonotype turned up many times. The CDR3 nucleotides read TGTGCCAGCAGCCCCGACGACAGCCGAAATGAAAAACTGTTTTTT. The encoded protein is CASSPDDSRNEKLFF. This chain links TRBV7-2 with TRBJ1-4; D may be TRBD1 (5 bases). The CDR3 length is 15 residues. CDR1 is SGHTA and CDR2 is FQGNSA in the germline V gene. Trimming took 5 bases from V and 5 from J, leaving 15 bases between them.

This chain joins TRBV12-3 or TRBV12-4 and TRBJ2-4; 12 bases are a match to TRBD2. Trimming removed 3 bases from V and 0 bases from J; junction bases left unmatched: 9. The CDR3 has 19 residues. CDR3: CASSLETSGSMLAKNIQYF. CDR3 in DNA: TGTGCCAGCAGTTTGGAGACTAGCGGGAGTATGCTAGCCAAAAACATTCAGTACTTC.

This clonotype was detected many times. The chain recombines TRBV7-2 with TRBJ2-3; D unclear. Germline lookup yields CDR1 SGHTA and CDR2 FQGNSA. The V and J ends lost 1 base and 4 bases respectively, with 12 bases between them. The CDR3 is made up of 15 amino acids. DNA of the CDR3: TGTGCCAGCAGCTTAGATGGGCCATGGGCAGATACGCAGTATTTT. Protein: CASSLDGPWADTQYF.

This rearrangement joins TRBV12-3 or TRBV12-4 to TRBJ1-4; no clear D. The length of the CDR3 is 18 residues. V was clipped by 2 bases and J by 0 bases, with 16 bases between them. The CDR3 protein is CASSLRLSDYPTNEKLFF. The CDR3 region has the DNA TGTGCCAGCAGTTTACGGTTGTCAGACTATCCAACTAATGAAAAACTGTTTTTT.

This clonotype appeared a few times. The chain joins TRBV25-1 to TRBJ2-5; tentatively, D is TRBD1 (6 bases). Germline V gene data show CDR1 as MGHDK and CDR2 as SYGVNS. Trimming cost V 3 bases and J 2 bases, with 10 bases left between them. This CDR3 comprises 14 residues. CDR3 residues: CASSEIGQQETQYF. The DNA of the CDR3 is TGTGCCAGCAGTGAGATTGGACAGCAAGAGACCCAGTACTTC.

This clonotype was counted between two and nine times. This chain links TRBV6-5 with TRBJ1-6; possible D gene TRBD1, 6 bases. The V end lost 0 bases, the J end lost 7 bases, and 13 bases lay between the germline ends. This CDR3 is built from 16 residues. Germline V lookup: CDR1 MNHEY, CDR2 SVGAGI. CDR3 protein: CASSYSGAVGNSPLHF. CDR3 in DNA: TGTGCCAGCAGTTACTCGGGGGCGGTAGGGAATTCACCCCTCCACTTT.

The chain couples TRBV6-6 to TRBJ1-6; D ambiguous. The CDR3 runs 13 residues. The V end was cut by 5 bases, the J end by 7 bases, with 9 bases between. Germline loops: CDR1 MNHNY, CDR2 SVGAGI (reference sequence). In DNA form, the CDR3 reads TGTGCCAGCAGTACCCCCAGCAATTCACCCCTCCACTTT. It specifies CASSTPSNSPLHF.

As for this clonotype: This could be a read error, since a much larger clone is one nucleotide away. This chain connects TRBV11-2 to TRBJ2-5, with unresolved D. The CDR3 runs 15 residues. CDR1 and CDR2 (germline): SGHAT, FQNNGV. V was trimmed by 7 bases and J by 4 bases, leaving 19 bases between them. The CDR3 nucleotides read TGTGCCAGCAAGCTTAGATGGGGTCCCCGAGAGACCCAGTACTTC. It translates to CASKLRWGPRETQYF.